The 30 T cell receptor beta chains below come from one sample, sequenced in a study of cytomegalovirus exposure and HLA in healthy donors. Amplification used 60 Vbeta primers and 13 Jbeta primers. Measured with immunoSEQ multiplex PCR; TCRdb has only the in-frame clones, and not every one. The sample has around 130,000 clones; 70% to 85% are singletons. The sequencing sample was made of PBMCs. The receptor source for this set is a man in his late teens or twenties in good health and CMV-seropositive.

The rearrangement uses TRBV11-1 and TRBJ2-5; possibly TRBD2 for D (6 bases). V lost 3 bases and J lost 2, with 10 bases in between. CDR1 and CDR2 (germline): SGHAT, FQDESV (reference sequence). This CDR3 has 14 amino acids. The CDR3 is CASSLAGQQETQYF. The CDR3 DNA is TGTGCCAGCAGCTTGGCGGGGCAACAAGAGACCCAGTACTTC.

This clone was recorded a few times. The chain employs TRBV7-6 and TRBJ2-2; no clear D. Germline V lookup: CDR1 SGHVS, CDR2 FNYEAQ. V lost 2 bases, J lost 0 bases, and 10 bases lay in between. The CDR3 has 16 amino acids. For the CDR3, the DNA is TGTGCCAGCAGCTTAATCGCCCAGGCGAACACCGGGGAGCTGTTTTTT. This gives the protein CASSLIAQANTGELFF.

The chain is built from TRBV19 and TRBJ1-6, with TRBD1 matching 8 bases. The V segment lost 6 bases and the J segment 9 bases; nucleotides outside the gene matches: 10. From germline, CDR1 is LNHDA and CDR2 SQIVND (reference sequence). This CDR3 is built from 15 residues. In DNA, the CDR3 is TGTGCCAGTAGGACGGACAGGGAACTCAGTTCACCCCTCCACTTT. Its protein is CASRTDRELSSPLHF.

The chain couples TRBV10-3 to TRBJ1-6; D is unresolved. Trimming cost V 2 bases and J 10 bases, with 9 bases left between them. The CDR3 is 13 residues long. CDR1 and CDR2 (germline): ENHRY, SYGVKD. DNA for the CDR3: TGTGCCATCAGTGAGCCAGGCCAATCACCCCTCCACTTT. It yields the protein CAISEPGQSPLHF.

The chain combines TRBV19 with TRBJ2-1, with TRBD2 matching 7 bases. This CDR3 has 13 residues. Trimming at V came to 6 bases and at J to 9 bases, leaving 8 bases not matched to a gene. Germline V gene sequence: CDR1 LNHDA, CDR2 SQIVND (reference sequence). The CDR3 sequence: CASRRGGIVEQFF. CDR3 DNA: TGTGCCAGTAGGAGGGGAGGGATTGTTGAGCAGTTCTTC.

The genes are TRBV7-6 and TRBJ2-5; D is unclear. Germline V gene data show CDR1 as SGHVS and CDR2 as FNYEAQ. The CDR3 spans 13 residues. V dropped 3 bases and J dropped 1 base, with 6 bases sitting between them. The CDR3 DNA reads as TGTGCCAGCAGCTTGGCACCCCAAGAGACCCAGTACTTC. Protein product: CASSLAPQETQYF.

The rearrangement links TRBV4-1 to TRBJ1-1; D gene unclear. The CDR3 length is 15 residues. The germline V and J ends were trimmed by 1 base and 3 bases, with 12 bases remaining between them. Germline-derived CDR1 and CDR2 are MGHRA and YSYEKL. CDR3 in DNA: TGCGCCAGCAGCCAAGTTTCCGCAGGTGACACTGAAGCTTTCTTT. This codes for CASSQVSAGDTEAFF.

The rearrangement links TRBV29-1 to TRBJ1-2; D ambiguous. Germline CDR1 reads SQVTM; CDR2 reads ANQGSEA. The V and J ends lost 6 bases and 5 bases respectively, with 25 bases between them. The CDR3 has 16 amino acids. In DNA form, the CDR3 reads TGCAGCGTCGACTTTATCTCGGCTGACCTAGCTTATGGCTACACCTTC. This translates into CSVDFISADLAYGYTF.

The chain has TRBV28 and TRBJ2-7, with 11 bases identical to TRBD1. From germline, CDR1 is MDHEN and CDR2 SYDVKM. The V and J ends lost 3 bases and 5 bases, in that order; junction bases with no gene match: 6. The CDR3 has 15 amino acids. The CDR3, as DNA: TGTGCCAGCAGTTTTAGGGACAGGGGGTCCCACGAGCAGTACTTC. It specifies CASSFRDRGSHEQYF.

The chain combines TRBV10-3 with TRBJ2-3, with D possibly being TRBD2 (6 bases). CDR1 is ENHRY and CDR2 is SYGVKD in the germline V gene. V was shortened by 0 bases and J by 0 bases, with 28 bases between the two germline ends. The CDR3 length is 22 residues. CDR3 nucleotides: TGTGCCATCAGTGAGTCGAGGGACCCCCCCGGGGGTGTAAGCGGGAGCACAGATACGCAGTATTTT. Amino acids: CAISESRDPPGGVSGSTDTQYF.

V and J are TRBV7-2 and TRBJ1-3, with TRBD1 matching over 7 bases. Germline CDR1 is SGHTA and CDR2 is FQGNSA. This CDR3 region has 15 residues. The junction had 3 bases not matched to a gene; V was cut back by 1 base and J by 3 bases. CDR3 sequence (DNA): TGTGCCAGCAGCTTAGTGACAGGGAATGGAAACACCATATATTTT. It translates to CASSLVTGNGNTIYF. Together with reference TRBV7-2 and TRBJ1-3, the CDR3 gives the full variable domain: GAGVSQSPSNKVTEKGKDVELRCDPISGHTALYWYRQSLGQGLEFLIYFQGNSAPDKSGLPSDRFSAERTGGSVSTLTIQRTQQEDSAVYLCASSLVTGNGNTIYFGEGSWLTVV.

This chain joins TRBV5-1 and TRBJ1-1; D gene unclear. The CDR3 consists of 14 residues. Trimming took off 0 bases at V and 3 bases at J, with 9 bases between the two ends. CDR1 SGHRS and CDR2 YFSETQ come from the germline V gene. CDR3 sequence (DNA): TGCGCCAGCAGCTTGGCCTTGCTAGACACTGAAGCTTTCTTT. Residues: CASSLALLDTEAFF.

The rearrangement joins TRBV2 to TRBJ1-6; no definite D call. CDR1 is SNHLY, CDR2 FYNNEI, per germline. Trimming pared 7 bases from V and 5 bases from J, leaving 9 bases between. This CDR3 spans 13 amino acids. This CDR3 is CASKKLNNSPLHF. In nucleotides, the CDR3 is TGTGCCAGCAAAAAGCTCAATAATTCACCCCTCCACTTT.

The chain links TRBV2 to TRBJ1-2; D is ambiguous. V was cut by 9 bases and J by 2 bases, with 13 bases left in between. CDR1 is SNHLY, CDR2 FYNNEI, per germline. There are 13 residues in the CDR3. This chain's CDR3 is CASSTTLNYGYTF. The CDR3 DNA reads as TGTGCCAGTTCCACAACCTTGAACTATGGCTACACCTTC. The variable domain in full, completed from reference TRBV2 and TRBJ1-2, reads EPEVTQTPSHQVTQMGQEVILRCVPISNHLYFYWYRQILGQKVEFLVSFYNNEISEKSEIFDDQFSVERPDGSNFTLKIRSTKLEDSAMYFCASSTTLNYGYTFGSGTRLTVV.

This sequence joins TRBV27 and TRBJ2-7; possibly TRBD2 for D (5 bases). Trimming removed 0 bases at V and 4 bases at J, with 10 bases between. The CDR3 has 14 amino acids. Germline V gene sequence: CDR1 MNHEY, CDR2 SMNVEV (reference sequence). The CDR3 region is CASSLSGRGYEQYF. The CDR3 DNA reads TGTGCCAGCAGTTTATCGGGCCGAGGGTACGAGCAGTACTTC.

The J gene is TRBJ2-1, the V gene TRBV7-2; 7 bases match TRBD1. Germline CDR1 and CDR2: SGHTA and FQGNSA. Germline trimming cut 5 bases from V and 5 bases from J; bases unmatched to any gene: 6. The CDR3 covers 14 residues. CDR3 residues: CASSTDRVNNEQFF. CDR3 nucleotide sequence: TGTGCCAGCAGCACTGACAGGGTAAACAATGAGCAGTTCTTC.

This chain links TRBV11-3 with TRBJ2-1, with unresolved D. V was cut by 5 bases and J by 0 bases, with 17 bases left in between. Germline V gene lookup returns CDR1 SGHNT and CDR2 YENEEA. The CDR3 totals 17 residues. The CDR3 reads CASSAPRGSSSYNEQFF. CDR3 bases: TGTGCCAGCAGCGCTCCGCGCGGCAGCAGCTCCTACAATGAGCAGTTCTTC. Based on the CDR3 plus reference TRBV11-3 and TRBJ2-1, the full variable domain is EAGVVQSPRYKIIEKKQPVAFWCNPISGHNTLYWYLQNLGQGPELLIRYENEEAVDDSQLPKDRFSAERLKGVDSTLKIQPAELGDSAVYLCASSAPRGSSSYNEQFFGPGTRLTVL.

V is TRBV7-6 and J is TRBJ2-6, with D possibly TRBD2 on 6 matching bases. Trimming stripped 2 bases from V and 0 bases from J, with 14 bases between. The CDR3 contains 18 residues. Germline-derived CDR1 and CDR2 are SGHVS and FNYEAQ. As DNA, the CDR3 is TGTGCCAGCAGCTTATATGCGCGGGATAGCTCTGGGGCCAACGTCCTGACTTTC. Its protein product is CASSLYARDSSGANVLTF.

The gene calls are TRBV4-2 and TRBJ2-6; no reliable D call. The germline V and J ends were trimmed by 0 bases and 1 base, with 4 bases remaining between them. The CDR3 has 15 amino acids. Germline assignment: CDR1 LGHNA and CDR2 YNFKEQ. The CDR3 is CASSQDSSGANVLTF. The DNA for the CDR3 is TGTGCCAGCAGCCAAGATAGTTCTGGGGCCAACGTCCTGACTTTC.

This clone was seen just once. CDR3 in amino acids: CASSEAQESTEAFF. The CDR3 DNA follows: TGTGCCAGCAGTGAAGCGCAAGAGAGCACTGAAGCTTTCTTT. This rearrangement joins TRBV6-1 to TRBJ1-1; no definite D call. The CDR3 runs to 14 residues. V was cut by 0 bases and J by 4 bases, with 9 bases left in between. Germline CDR1 and CDR2: MNHNS and SASEGT.

The V and J genes are TRBV11-3 and TRBJ2-1; a weak D match, TRBD2 (7 bases). Germline V CDR1 and CDR2: SGHNT, YENEEA. CDR3 length equals 16 residues. V was clipped by 1 base and J by 8 bases, with 18 bases between them. The CDR3 loop reads CASSLGRGGRGDEQFF. For the CDR3, the DNA is TGTGCCAGCAGCTTAGGAAGGGGGGGACGGGGGGATGAGCAGTTCTTC.

The rearrangement uses TRBV29-1 and TRBJ2-7; 8 nucleotides line up with TRBD1. Germline assignment: CDR1 SQVTM and CDR2 ANQGSEA. The length of the CDR3 is 12 residues. After removal of 1 base from V and 6 bases from J, the junction contained 2 bases not matched to a gene. The CDR3 DNA sequence: TGCAGCGTTGAAGGGACAGGGTTCGAGCAGTACTTC. Amino acid sequence: CSVEGTGFEQYF.

The chain couples TRBV6-6 to TRBJ1-5; D remains unclear. Germline CDR1 and CDR2: MNHNY and SVGAGI (reference sequence). Trimming pared 8 bases from V and 4 bases from J, leaving 6 bases between. The CDR3 consists of 11 residues. CDR3 coding DNA: TGTGCCAGCGGTCAGAATCAGCCCCAGCATTTT. It yields the protein CASGQNQPQHF.

This rearrangement joins TRBV19 to TRBJ2-1; D remains ambiguous. V shed 2 bases and J shed 7 bases, with 6 bases lying between them. The V gene's germline CDR1 is LNHDA and CDR2 SQIVND (reference sequence). The CDR3 totals 12 residues. The CDR3 loop is CASSIPPNEQFF. The CDR3 DNA reads as TGTGCCAGTAGTATACCCCCGAATGAGCAGTTCTTC.

The chain combines TRBV10-2 with TRBJ2-7, with 7 bases lining up with TRBD2. Trimming at V came to 4 bases and at J to 2 bases, leaving 2 bases not matched to a gene. The CDR3 spans 13 residues. Germline assignment: CDR1 WSHSY and CDR2 SAAADI. The CDR3 sequence: CASSGRGTYEQYF. Here the CDR3 DNA reads TGCGCCAGCAGTGGGCGGGGGACCTACGAGCAGTACTTC.

The V and J genes are TRBV2 and TRBJ1-1; D not resolved. Germline V lookup: CDR1 SNHLY, CDR2 FYNNEI. This CDR3 has 13 residues. The ends were cut back, 3 bases at V and 1 base at J, with 6 bases in the middle. The CDR3 nucleotides are TGTGCCAGCAGTGAGGCAGAGAACACTGAAGCTTTCTTT. Translated, it gives CASSEAENTEAFF.

The J gene is TRBJ2-2, the V gene TRBV25-1; D perhaps matches TRBD2 (6 bases). The CDR3 has 13 amino acids. V was pared by 4 bases and J by 7 bases, with 10 bases between. Germline V gene sequence: CDR1 MGHDK, CDR2 SYGVNS. The CDR3 DNA sequence: TGTGCCAGCAGTGCTTCGACTAGCGGGGAGCTGTTTTTT. Protein product: CASSASTSGELFF.

The rearrangement links TRBV18 to TRBJ2-7; perhaps TRBD1 as D (5 bases). Between the trimmed V and J ends, which lost 6 bases and 2 bases, there was a span of 11 bases. The CDR3 length is 13 residues. Germline V gives CDR1 KGHSH, CDR2 LQKENI. The CDR3 region has the DNA TGTGCCAGCTCGCCCACACAGGCCTACGAGCAGTACTTC. Protein sequence: CASSPTQAYEQYF.

The V call is TRBV7-3, the J call TRBJ1-1, with TRBD1 matching 7 bases. Trimming took 5 bases from V and 4 from J; bases not matched to a gene: 4. This CDR3 comprises 13 residues. Germline V gene lookup returns CDR1 SGHTA and CDR2 FQGTGA. The CDR3 bases are TGTGCCAGCAGCCGTACAGGGGTCACTGAAGCTTTCTTT. As protein: CASSRTGVTEAFF.

This clone has a handful of counts. The V gene is TRBV11-2, the J gene TRBJ2-7, with TRBD2 matching 7 bases. The CDR3 is 14 residues long. Germline lookup yields CDR1 SGHAT and CDR2 FQNNGV. The junction had 4 bases not matched to a gene; V was cut back by 5 bases and J by 0 bases. CDR3 sequence: CASSPTSDSYEQYF. CDR3 nucleotides: TGTGCCAGCAGCCCCACTAGCGACTCCTACGAGCAGTACTTC.